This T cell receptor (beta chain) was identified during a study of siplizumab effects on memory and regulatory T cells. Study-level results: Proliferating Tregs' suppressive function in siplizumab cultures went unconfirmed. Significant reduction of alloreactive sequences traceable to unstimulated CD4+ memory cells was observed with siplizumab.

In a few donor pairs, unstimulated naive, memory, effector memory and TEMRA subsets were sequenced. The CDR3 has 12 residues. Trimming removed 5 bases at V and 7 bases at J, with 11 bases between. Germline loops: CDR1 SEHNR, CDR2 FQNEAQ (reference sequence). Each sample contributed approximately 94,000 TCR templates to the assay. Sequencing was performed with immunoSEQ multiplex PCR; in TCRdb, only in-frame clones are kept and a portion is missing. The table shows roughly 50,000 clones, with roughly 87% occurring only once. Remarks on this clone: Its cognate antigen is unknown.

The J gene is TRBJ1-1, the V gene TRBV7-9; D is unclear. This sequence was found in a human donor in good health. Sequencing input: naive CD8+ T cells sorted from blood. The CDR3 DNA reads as TGTGCCAGCAGCCCCCCCCCGGGTGAAGCTTTCTTT. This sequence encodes CASSPPPGEAFF.